These T cell receptor beta chains were read from a single sample in a study of vaccination effects on CD4 cells after COVID-19. Their antigens are not known. Clones were read by immunoSEQ multiplex PCR, and TCRdb kept only the in-frame ones, dropping some. Seen here are 27,000 or so clones, 83% observed once, and the top ten hold under 1.5%. The material was CD4+ T cells from PBMCs cultured with HCoV-NL63 spike peptides, obtained after COVID-19 vaccination. These receptors all stem from a human donor who received a COVID-19 vaccine. Some clones in this sample may be carry-over from other donors' samples. CDR3s include the opening cysteine and the closing phenylalanine or tryptophan.

CDR3 protein,J gene,V gene
CASSLTIGQFSGNTIYF,TRBJ1-3,TRBV4-2
CASSTSRLRSADTQYF,TRBJ2-3,TRBV5-6
CASSTGTINQPQHF,TRBJ1-5,TRBV10-2
CASSQATGGTGELFF,TRBJ2-2,TRBV3-1/TRBV3-2
CAGTANYGYTF,TRBJ1-2,TRBV2
CASSDSRFGLFTYNEQFF,TRBJ2-1,TRBV6-4
CATKRGMQESQETQYF,TRBJ2-5,TRBV24-1
CASSWSENTEAFF,TRBJ1-1,TRBV6-2/TRBV6-3
CASARTIQETQYF,TRBJ2-5,TRBV6-5
CASSYMENYGYTF,TRBJ1-2,TRBV6-6
CASSLLGQSGETQYF,TRBJ2-5,TRBV7-3
CATSERIYTGELFF,TRBJ2-2,TRBV24-1
CAWSREQGNGNTIYF,TRBJ1-3,TRBV30
CASSRPGAGNTIYF,TRBJ1-3,TRBV4-1
CASSSPIRTGDNSPLHF,TRBJ1-6,TRBV11-2
CAISAYEGADTQYF,TRBJ2-3,TRBV10-3
CASSPQGLNTEAFF,TRBJ1-1,TRBV18
CATSDSWETQYF,TRBJ2-5,TRBV24-1
CASSRGQGVFQPQHF,TRBJ1-5,TRBV5-8
CASSEAGTAYGYTF,TRBJ1-2,TRBV6-1
CASSLNLPGNTIYF,TRBJ1-3,TRBV5-1
CASSPGRWKDTQYF,TRBJ2-3,TRBV7-2
CASSARTRFGANVLTF,TRBJ2-6,TRBV2
CASTLGFSEAFF,TRBJ1-1,TRBV7-2
CASSLRQGADTQYF,TRBJ2-3,TRBV7-3
CATSDLRPGRNSNQPQHF,TRBJ1-5,TRBV24-1
CASSFTQGHLGELFF,TRBJ2-2,TRBV5-6
CASSWTAYSGNTIYF,TRBJ1-3,TRBV14
CATSRDLAGGNGYTF,TRBJ1-2,TRBV15
CASRPGSGRGELFF,TRBJ2-2,TRBV6-5
CASSPLSSSYNEQFF,TRBJ2-1,TRBV9
CASSPHMAAQETQYF,TRBJ2-5,TRBV6-2/TRBV6-3
CASSLEGNGELFF,TRBJ2-2,TRBV5-1